One and the same sample provided the 10 T cell receptor beta chains below, sequenced in a study of OX40 agonist ivuxolimab in advanced cancers. Method: immunoSEQ multiplex PCR; TCRdb's copy keeps in-frame clones and lacks some. Among about 66,000 clones listed, around 90% were seen once. Sequencing was performed on CD4+ or CD8+ T cells sorted from blood, taken in a trial of the OX40 agonist ivuxolimab. These receptors came from an adult with an advanced solid tumor such as melanoma, head and neck, liver or kidney cancer.

V gene TRBV27 combines with J gene TRBJ2-7, with 9 bases that match TRBD2. J gave up 7 bases and V 4 bases, and 8 bases lay outside the gene matches. CDR1 is MNHEY and CDR2 is SMNVEV in the germline V gene (reference sequence). The CDR3 covers 14 residues. The CDR3 DNA reads TGTGCCAGCAGTTACGCCGCGGGGGGGGAGGAGCAGTACTTC. Translation gives CASSYAAGGEEQYF.

This chain connects TRBV7-2 to TRBJ2-3; perhaps TRBD2 as D (6 bases). The V end lost 1 base, the J end lost 2 bases, and 10 bases lay between the germline ends. This CDR3 region has 15 residues. Germline V CDR1 and CDR2: SGHTA, FQGNSA. The CDR3 coding sequence is TGTGCCAGCAGCTTAGGGGGACTCCCCACAGATACGCAGTATTTT. Translation gives CASSLGGLPTDTQYF.

This chain links TRBV5-4 with TRBJ2-3, with 8 bases fitting TRBD1. Germline CDR1 reads SGHNT; CDR2 reads YYREEE (reference sequence). The CDR3 runs to 14 residues. V lost 2 bases to trimming and J lost 5 bases; unmatched junction nucleotides: 4. This CDR3 is CASSFQGAQDTQYF. CDR3 bases: TGTGCCAGCAGCTTCCAGGGGGCGCAAGATACGCAGTATTTT.

This chain joins TRBV5-1 and TRBJ2-3; TRBD2 aligns across 13 bases. The CDR3 length is 14 residues. V lost 9 bases and J lost 2; bases outside the gene matches: 3. The germline gives CDR1 SGHRS, CDR2 YFSETQ. CDR3 nucleotide sequence: TGCGCCACGGGACTAGCGGGGAACACAGATACGCAGTATTTT. Encoded protein: CATGLAGNTDTQYF.

V and J are TRBV19 and TRBJ2-2; 9 bases are a match to TRBD1. CDR1 is LNHDA, CDR2 SQIVND, per germline (reference sequence). The ends lost 3 bases at V and 3 bases at J; junction bases unmatched: 5. This CDR3 is 16 amino acids long. In DNA form, the CDR3 reads TGTGCCAGTAGTATTGGGGACAGGGCCTACACCGGGGAGCTGTTTTTT. As protein: CASSIGDRAYTGELFF. The full variable domain, its missing parts supplied by reference TRBV19 and TRBJ2-2, is DGGITQSPKYLFRKEGQNVTLSCEQNLNHDAMYWYRQDPGQGLRLIYYSQIVNDFQKGDIAEGYSVSREKKESFPLTVTSAQKNPTAFYLCASSIGDRAYTGELFFGEGSRLTVL.

The chain employs TRBV21-1 and TRBJ2-7. TRBV21-1 is marked as a pseudogene. The CDR3 sequence is 18 residues long. The CDR3 sequence is CASSKVEFIREFRLEQYF. The CDR3 region has the DNA TGTGCCAGCAGCAAAGTTGAATTTATCAGGGAGTTTCGGCTCGAGCAGTACTTC.

The chain links TRBV13 to TRBJ2-5; weak D call: TRBD1 (6 bases). The better agreement between TRBJ2-7 and the DNA end casts doubt on the J call. The V gene's germline CDR1 is PRHDT and CDR2 FYEKMQ (reference sequence). This CDR3 has 16 amino acids. As DNA, the CDR3 is TGTGCCAGCAGCTTACAGGGGCTTTCGGGCTCCTACGAGCAGTACTTC. It specifies CASSLQGLSGSYEQYF.

This clone was picked up many times. The chain couples TRBV18 to TRBJ1-2; 9 bases agree with TRBD1. Germline V gives CDR1 KGHSH, CDR2 LQKENI. V shed 6 bases, J shed 5 bases, and the junction held 7 bases outside the gene matches. This CDR3 has 14 amino acids. This CDR3 is CASSQDRGGYGYTF. The CDR3 nucleotides read TGTGCCAGCTCTCAGGACAGGGGTGGATATGGCTACACCTTC.

The genes are TRBV25-1 and TRBJ1-1; possibly TRBD1 for D (5 bases). V was clipped by 3 bases and J by 8 bases, with 25 bases between them. The germline V gene encodes CDR1 MGHDK and CDR2 SYGVNS. The CDR3 spans 17 residues. CDR3 protein: CASSDVASLMVGGEAFF. The CDR3 bases are TGTGCCAGCAGTGATGTGGCGAGTTTGATGGTGGGGGGGGAAGCTTTCTTT.

The chain employs TRBV7-2 and TRBJ2-1; D is unresolved. Germline-derived CDR1 and CDR2 are SGHTA and FQGNSA. This CDR3 is 14 amino acids long. Trimming removed 7 bases from V and 2 bases from J, with 12 bases in between. The DNA of the CDR3 is TGTGCCAGCACTTCCCCAACAACCTACAATGAGCAGTTCTTC. As protein: CASTSPTTYNEQFF.